This entry features one T cell receptor beta chain sequence. Its antigen is not identified. Germline CDR1 and CDR2: LNHDA and SQIVND (reference sequence). V was pared by 4 bases and J by 6 bases, with 10 bases between. The CDR3 is 13 amino acids. TCRdb's table, derived via immunoSEQ multiplex PCR, lists solely in-frame clones and lacks some. The data hold approximately 160,000 clones, with about 85% observed a single time. The sample belongs to a study of T cell responses to AZD1222 COVID-19 vaccine. The study, taken as a whole, reports: Every sample of the repertoires postdated the peak T cell response. Clonal diversity was possibly underestimated, and the donors were mostly white British, with more females.

Sequenced material: peripheral blood, taken on day 0 of AZD1222 vaccination. The chain couples TRBV19 to TRBJ2-1; no firm D call. This receptor was obtained from an adult in good health. In DNA form, the CDR3 reads TGTGCCAGTAGTACGCAAGGACCCAATGAGCAGTTCTTC. This translates into CASSTQGPNEQFF.